The source of this TCR beta chain is a study of cytomegalovirus exposure and HLA in healthy donors. Study-level results: Researchers reportedly found TCR beta sequences accurately predicted most subjects' HLA-A and HLA-B alleles. TRBV6-2, TRBV6-3 and some other V segments were excluded as indistinguishable. Reported results showed that the classifier diagnosed cytomegalovirus status with high specificity and sensitivity.

Likely unrecorded immune exposures existed in these nominally healthy donors. PCR employed 60 Vbeta and 13 Jbeta primers. Profiled with immunoSEQ multiplex PCR; TCRdb holds only in-frame clones, not every one. Of 150,000 to 200,000 clones listed, approximately 76% are singletons. In its sample, this clone was seen a few times. Its antigen is unknown. Germline assignment: CDR1 GTSNPN and CDR2 SVGIG (reference sequence). This CDR3 is built from 14 residues. V lost 3 bases, J lost 3 bases, and 11 bases lay in between. The chain combines TRBV30 with TRBJ2-2; D uncertain. Material: PBMCs. The sequence derives from a man aged 60 to 75 in good health and CMV-seronegative. The CDR3: CAWRARLDTGELFF. CDR3 coding DNA: TGTGCCTGGAGAGCCCGTCTCGACACCGGGGAGCTGTTTTTT.